Described below is a single T cell receptor (beta chain) sequence and its context. The antigen remains unidentified. Assay used: immunoSEQ multiplex PCR; TCRdb lists only in-frame clones, some missing. The table lists about 250,000 clones, 85% to 90% of them singletons, with 2% to 3% in the top ten. Separation from the roughly 670-subject first cohort characterized the roughly 110-subject validation cohort, to which the donors belonged. Trimming removed 5 bases from V and 3 bases from J; junction bases left unmatched: 10. In germline, CDR1 is SGHTA, CDR2 FQGTGA. The CDR3 contains 18 residues. The data were taken from a study of cytomegalovirus exposure and HLA in healthy donors. Study as a whole: In a later analysis, it was reported that the roughly 120 validation repertoires had been produced on the same platform as the 500 to 850 repertoires belonging to the first cohort.

The study, taken as a whole, reports: According to the study, around 150 TCR beta chains were cytomegalovirus-associated.

The chain recombines TRBV7-3 with TRBJ2-3, with TRBD2 matching over 14 bases. The sequencing input was PBMCs. This clonotype was obtained from a man younger than 35 in good health and CMV-seronegative. The CDR3: CASSPGLAGEDLTDTQYF. The CDR3 nucleotides are TGTGCCAGCAGCCCGGGACTAGCGGGAGAGGATTTGACAGATACGCAGTATTTT.